One and the same sample provided the 32 T cell receptor beta chains below, sequenced in a study of shared clonotypes between healthy human individuals. Libraries were prepared by immunoSEQ multiplex PCR; TCRdb keeps only in-frame clonotypes and omits some of them. The data contain 950,000 to 1,100,000 clones, around 82% of them singletons. Sequencing was done on a sample of memory CD4+ T cells from PBMCs. Subset defined: CD45RA-negative fraction. These receptors all come from a man younger than 30 in good health. Some clones in this sample may be carry-over from other donors' samples.

V and J are TRBV15 and TRBJ2-7; 10 nucleotides agree with TRBD2. V lost 0 bases and J lost 6; bases outside the gene matches: 8. The CDR3 spans 16 residues. CDR1 and CDR2 (germline): LNHNV, YYDKDF (reference sequence). The CDR3 region has the DNA TGTGCCACCAGCAGAGATTTAATAGCGGGAGGCCCCGAGCAGTACTTC. Protein product: CATSRDLIAGGPEQYF. Filled out from reference TRBV15 and TRBJ2-7, the complete variable domain reads DAMVIQNPRYQVTQFGKPVTLSCSQTLNHNVMYWYQQKSSQAPKLLFHYYDKDFNNEADTPDNFQSRRPNTSFCFLDIRSPGLGDTAMYLCATSRDLIAGGPEQYFGPGTRLTVT.

Note on this clone: An end of the junction differs from the germline gene, which may be a read error. CDR3 nucleotides: TGTGCCAGCAGCTTAGTAGGGACTAGCGGGATCGGGGGGGTCTTC. This codes for CASSLVGTSGIGGVF. The rearrangement links TRBV7-2 to TRBJ2-1; 13 positions match TRBD2. The CDR3 covers 15 residues. Per germline, CDR1 SGHTA and CDR2 FQGNSA.

The genes are TRBV5-1 and TRBJ2-5; TRBD1 matches at 8 bases. This CDR3 is built from 15 residues. Trimming took 0 bases from V and 5 from J; bases not matched to a gene: 6. The germline V gene has CDR1 SGHRS and CDR2 YFSETQ. The chain's CDR3 is CASSLVDRASETQYF. The CDR3 DNA follows: TGCGCCAGCAGCTTGGTGGACAGGGCGTCGGAGACCCAGTACTTC.

The CDR3 nucleotides read TGCGCCAGCAGCATTAACAGGGGCACCGGGGAGCTGTTTTTT. Its protein is CASSINRGTGELFF. V is TRBV5-1 and J is TRBJ2-2; 7 nucleotides line up with TRBD1. V was pared by 4 bases and J by 4 bases, with 4 bases of the junction left unmatched. The CDR3 is made up of 14 amino acids. In germline, CDR1 is SGHRS, CDR2 YFSETQ.

The J gene is TRBJ2-7, the V gene TRBV7-2; 8 bases agree with TRBD2. The V gene end was trimmed by 1 base and the J gene end by 4 bases; junction bases not matched to a gene: 3. Germline V gene data show CDR1 as SGHTA and CDR2 as FQGNSA. The CDR3 is made up of 14 amino acids. The CDR3 spells CASSLGSSGYEQYF. In DNA form, the CDR3 reads TGTGCCAGCAGCTTAGGCTCTAGCGGGTACGAGCAGTACTTC. The full variable domain, in which reference TRBV7-2 and TRBJ2-7 provide the parts outside the CDR3, is GAGVSQSPSNKVTEKGKDVELRCDPISGHTALYWYRQSLGQGLEFLIYFQGNSAPDKSGLPSDRFSAERTGGSVSTLTIQRTQQEDSAVYLCASSLGSSGYEQYFGPGTRLTVT.

V gene TRBV6-1 combines with J gene TRBJ1-2; possible D gene TRBD1, 5 bases. Between the trimmed V and J ends, which lost 0 bases and 10 bases, there was a span of 9 bases. Looked up from germline, CDR1 is MNHNS and CDR2 is SASEGT. The CDR3 contains 12 residues. Here the CDR3 DNA reads TGTGCCAGCAGTGAAGCCGCAGGGATCTACACCTTC. Translation: CASSEAAGIYTF.

The chain links TRBV2 to TRBJ1-2; D possibly corresponds to TRBD1 (5 bases). Trimming removed 7 bases from V and 4 bases from J, with 16 bases in between. The CDR3 spans 14 residues. Per the germline V gene, CDR1 is SNHLY and CDR2 is FYNNEI. CDR3 in DNA: TGTGCCAGCACCTCTTCAGGGTTCGCCTATGGCTACACCTTC. This codes for CASTSSGFAYGYTF.

This clone was seen at least ten times. This rearrangement joins TRBV11-2 to TRBJ1-1; possibly TRBD1 for D (6 bases). CDR3 length: 16 residues. Trimming pared 5 bases from V and 5 bases from J, leaving 21 bases between. CDR1 and CDR2 (germline): SGHAT, FQNNGV. Here the CDR3 DNA reads TGTGCCAGCAGCCCCTCGGAGGGGGGCGCGGGAACTGAAGCTTTCTTT. It yields the protein CASSPSEGGAGTEAFF.

The chain is built from TRBV5-1 and TRBJ1-6, with no clear D. The CDR3 is 15 residues long. Trimming took off 4 bases at V and 5 bases at J, with 13 bases between the two ends. Germline CDR1 SGHRS, CDR2 YFSETQ. The CDR3 coding sequence is TGCGCCAGCAGCCCCGCTCCGACCGATAATTCACCCCTCCACTTT. Translated, it gives CASSPAPTDNSPLHF.

V is TRBV20-1 and J is TRBJ2-1, with a tentative D call TRBD1 (7 bases). The CDR3 covers 11 residues. Germline assignment: CDR1 DFQATT and CDR2 SNEGSKA (reference sequence). The ends were cut back, 4 bases at V and 15 bases at J, with 16 bases in the middle. CDR3 sequence (DNA): TGCAGTGCTAACCTCAGGGGGGATGTGTTCTTC. Protein sequence: CSANLRGDVFF.

In the case of this clone: This likely traces to a read error, being one base from a far larger clone. The conserved closing phenylalanine or tryptophan is absent in this CDR3, likely reflecting a read error. The chain combines TRBV29-1 with TRBJ2-3; D is possibly TRBD1 (7 bases). Germline CDR1 and CDR2: SQVTM and ANQGSEA. Trimming left V 6 bases short and J 2 bases short, with 18 bases between. The CDR3 covers 15 residues. The CDR3 reads CSVPRGAANTDTQYL. In DNA, the CDR3 is TGCAGCGTCCCCAGGGGGGCGGCCAACACAGATACGCAGTATCTT.

This clone was found a few times. The chain links TRBV19 to TRBJ1-4; 7 bases align to TRBD1. Germline V CDR1 and CDR2: LNHDA, SQIVND (reference sequence). Germline trimming cut 1 base from V and 8 bases from J; bases unmatched to any gene: 7. The CDR3 is 15 amino acids. The CDR3 is CASSIATGAYEKLFF. CDR3 sequence (DNA): TGTGCCAGTAGTATAGCCACAGGGGCCTACGAAAAACTGTTTTTT.

The CDR3 region has the DNA TGCAGCGTGCGACTAGACGATACGCAGTATTTT. As protein: CSVRLDDTQYF. This chain connects TRBV29-1 to TRBJ2-3; the D gene is possibly TRBD2 (6 bases). V shed 6 bases and J shed 6 bases, with 10 bases lying between them. The CDR3 is 11 residues long. CDR1 SQVTM and CDR2 ANQGSEA come from the germline V gene.

The genes are TRBV4-3 and TRBJ2-7; 8 nucleotides line up with TRBD1. This CDR3 comprises 15 residues. Germline V gene data show CDR1 as LGHNA and CDR2 as YSLEER. Germline trimming cut 1 base from V and 2 bases from J; bases unmatched to any gene: 4. The CDR3 reads CASSQGPGGTYEQYF. CDR3 nucleotides: TGCGCCAGCAGCCAAGGCCCAGGGGGCACCTACGAGCAGTACTTC.

A remark on this clone: Given a far larger clone just one base away, this is likely a sequencing read error. The chain uses TRBV9 and TRBJ2-2, with 7 bases that match TRBD1. Germline V gives CDR1 SGDLS, CDR2 YYNGEE. V trimming: 3 bases; J trimming: 10 bases; junction bases outside the gene matches: 15. The length of the CDR3 is 16 residues. The CDR3 loop reads CASSAPGTEKHEELFF. As DNA, the CDR3 is TGTGCCAGCAGCGCTCCCGGGACAGAGAAGCACGAGGAGCTGTTTTTT.

The chain joins TRBV21-1 to TRBJ1-1; TRBD1, as called in the table, went unchecked against the DNA. TRBV21-1 is given as a pseudogene. This CDR3 region has 16 residues. The CDR3 sequence: CASHRFWTVEGEKAFF. The CDR3 DNA sequence: TGTGCCAGCCATCGATTTTGGACAGTCGAGGGGGAAAAAGCTTTCTTT.

Only one count was recorded for this clone. The CDR3 bases are TGTGCCAGCAGCCCCTCCCCCTTTACAGATACGCAGTATTTT. Translated, it gives CASSPSPFTDTQYF. This rearrangement joins TRBV5-6 to TRBJ2-3; D not resolved. Germline CDR1 SGHDT, CDR2 YYEEEE. V gave up 4 bases and J gave up 3 bases, with 12 bases separating them. CDR3 size: 14 residues.

This rearrangement joins TRBV30 to TRBJ1-4; D remains ambiguous. The ends were cut back, 0 bases at V and 8 bases at J, with 16 bases in the middle. Germline V gene data show CDR1 as GTSNPN and CDR2 as SVGIG (reference sequence). CDR3 length: 15 amino acids. CDR3 coding DNA: TGTGCCTGGAGTGTATTCGCAGGCTATGGGGAAAAACTGTTTTTT. This codes for CAWSVFAGYGEKLFF. Variable domain in full (rest from reference TRBV30 and TRBJ1-4): SQTIHQWPATLVQPVGSPLSLECTVEGTSNPNLYWYRQAAGRGLQLLFYSVGIGQISSEVPQNLSASRPQDRQFILSSKKLLLSDSGFYLCAWSVFAGYGEKLFFGSGTQLSVL.

Remarks on this clone: Different DNA sequences within this sample yield the same CDR3. The gene calls are TRBV2 and TRBJ1-1, with D uncertain. CDR3 length: 13 residues. Deletions cut 3 bases from V and 1 base from J, with 6 bases between. Germline CDR1 is SNHLY and CDR2 is FYNNEI. The CDR3 sequence is CASSDTGNTEAFF. In DNA, the CDR3 is TGTGCCAGCAGTGATACGGGGAACACTGAAGCTTTCTTT. Supplemented by reference TRBV2 and TRBJ1-1, the full variable domain reads EPEVTQTPSHQVTQMGQEVILRCVPISNHLYFYWYRQILGQKVEFLVSFYNNEISEKSEIFDDQFSVERPDGSNFTLKIRSTKLEDSAMYFCASSDTGNTEAFFGQGTRLTVV.

Comment on this clone: The sample has other DNA sequences that encode this CDR3 too. The chain is built from TRBV20-1 and TRBJ2-5, with a tentative D call TRBD2 (6 bases). The V gene's germline CDR1 is DFQATT and CDR2 SNEGSKA (reference sequence). V was trimmed by 5 bases and J by 4 bases, leaving 8 bases between them. This CDR3 comprises 11 residues. CDR3 protein: CSAPGGETQYF. The CDR3 DNA sequence: TGCAGTGCTCCCGGGGGAGAGACCCAGTACTTC.

The rearrangement joins TRBV28 to TRBJ1-2; D is unresolved. Trimming took 6 bases from V and 3 from J, leaving 11 bases between them. CDR3 length: 13 amino acids. Germline assignment: CDR1 MDHEN and CDR2 SYDVKM. CDR3 loop: CASRGWRDYGYTF. The DNA of the CDR3 is TGTGCCAGCAGAGGATGGAGGGACTATGGCTACACCTTC.

Concerning this clone itself: Distinct nucleotide sequences in the sample also encode this CDR3. This chain links TRBV2 with TRBJ2-2; D is unresolved. Trimming removed 6 bases at V and 1 base at J, with 6 bases between. The CDR3 is 13 residues long. The germline V gene has CDR1 SNHLY and CDR2 FYNNEI. The DNA of the CDR3 is TGTGCCAGCAGCTTGGAGAACACCGGGGAGCTGTTTTTT. This gives the protein CASSLENTGELFF.

The genes are TRBV28 and TRBJ2-4; unclear D gene. The CDR3 contains 15 residues. The ends were cut back, 5 bases at V and 0 bases at J, with 11 bases in the middle. Per the germline V gene, CDR1 is MDHEN and CDR2 is SYDVKM. CDR3 sequence: CASSRDGIAKNIQYF. The CDR3, as DNA: TGTGCCAGCAGTAGAGATGGGATAGCCAAAAACATTCAGTACTTC.

This rearrangement joins TRBV18 to TRBJ1-1; D possibly corresponds to TRBD1 (5 bases). The CDR3 covers 14 residues. The V gene's germline CDR1 is KGHSH and CDR2 LQKENI. The V end was cut by 3 bases, the J end by 0 bases, with 8 bases between. CDR3 protein: CASSPQGVNTEAFF. For the CDR3, the DNA is TGTGCCAGCTCACCGCAGGGCGTGAACACTGAAGCTTTCTTT.

The genes are TRBV2 and TRBJ2-3, with D possibly being TRBD2 (6 bases). The V end lost 8 bases, the J end lost 8 bases, and 11 bases lay between the germline ends. Looked up from germline, CDR1 is SNHLY and CDR2 is FYNNEI. The CDR3 has 11 amino acids. The CDR3 region has the DNA TGTGCCAGCTCTTTGGGGGGTACGCAGTATTTT. Translated, it gives CASSLGGTQYF.

This clone showed up just once. The chain links TRBV7-8 to TRBJ2-5, with D unclear. Germline-derived CDR1 and CDR2 are SGHVS and FQNEAQ. V gave up 0 bases and J gave up 3 bases, with 11 bases separating them. There are 15 residues in the CDR3. In DNA form, the CDR3 reads TGTGCCAGCAGCTTAGCGAGAACTTACAAAGAGACCCAGTACTTC. Its translation is CASSLARTYKETQYF. Using reference TRBV7-8 and TRBJ2-5 for the parts outside the CDR3, the full variable domain is GAGVSQSPRYKVAKRGQDVALRCDPISGHVSLFWYQQALGQGPEFLTYFQNEAQLDKSGLPSDRFFAERPEGSVSTLKIQRTQQEDSAVYLCASSLARTYKETQYFGPGTRLLVL.

V and J are TRBV7-2 and TRBJ1-4, with TRBD1 matching 7 bases. This CDR3 contains 14 residues. J lost 3 bases, V lost 4 bases, and 2 bases had no gene match. Looked up from germline, CDR1 is SGHTA and CDR2 is FQGNSA. CDR3 DNA: TGTGCCAGCAGCTGGGGACAGCCTAATGAAAAACTGTTTTTT. It codes for CASSWGQPNEKLFF. Looking up the rest from reference TRBV7-2 and TRBJ1-4 gives the full variable domain: GAGVSQSPSNKVTEKGKDVELRCDPISGHTALYWYRQSLGQGLEFLIYFQGNSAPDKSGLPSDRFSAERTGGSVSTLTIQRTQQEDSAVYLCASSWGQPNEKLFFGSGTQLSVL.

Comments on this clone: The likely explanation is a read error, given a far larger clone one base away. This chain links TRBV7-9 with TRBJ1-1; D remains unclear. Trimming pared 1 base from V and 1 base from J, leaving 7 bases between. The V gene's germline CDR1 is SEHNR and CDR2 FQNEAQ (reference sequence). The CDR3 contains 14 residues. CDR3 DNA sequence: TGTGCCAGCAGCTTAGACTCGAAGAACACTGAAGCTTTCTTT. Its translation: CASSLDSKNTEAFF.

This clone was seen at least ten times. This CDR3 is also generated by other DNA sequences in the sample. The chain combines TRBV2 with TRBJ2-1, with D maybe TRBD2 (5 bases). This CDR3 contains 14 residues. The V end lost 3 bases, the J end lost 2 bases, and 8 bases lay between the germline ends. Germline V gene sequence: CDR1 SNHLY, CDR2 FYNNEI. CDR3 nucleotides: TGTGCCAGCAGTGAGGAGCGGCCCTACAATGAGCAGTTCTTC. As protein: CASSEERPYNEQFF.

The chain employs TRBV5-1 and TRBJ2-3; no clear D gene. V was clipped by 3 bases and J by 2 bases, with 13 bases between them. The CDR3 runs to 15 residues. Germline V gene sequence: CDR1 SGHRS, CDR2 YFSETQ. Written as DNA, the CDR3 is TGCGCCAGCAGCTACCTAGGAGAAGCCACAGATACGCAGTATTTT. Its translation is CASSYLGEATDTQYF.

This clone was counted once. The CDR3 reads CASSLEGYSNQPQHF. The DNA of the CDR3 is TGTGCCAGCAGTTTGGAGGGGTATAGCAATCAGCCCCAGCATTTT. The chain uses TRBV27 and TRBJ1-5, with a tentative D call TRBD1 (5 bases). This CDR3 region has 15 residues. Germline V gives CDR1 MNHEY, CDR2 SMNVEV (reference sequence). Trimming stripped 3 bases from V and 0 bases from J, with 9 bases between.

This clone came up once. V and J are TRBV6-1 and TRBJ2-7; D is uncertain. This CDR3 is 13 amino acids long. Germline CDR1 is MNHNS and CDR2 is SASEGT. The V gene lost 0 bases and the J gene lost 3 bases, with 6 bases spanning the gap. In DNA, the CDR3 is TGTGCCAGCAGTGAAGCGCCGGTCTACGAGCAGTACTTC. Amino acid sequence: CASSEAPVYEQYF.